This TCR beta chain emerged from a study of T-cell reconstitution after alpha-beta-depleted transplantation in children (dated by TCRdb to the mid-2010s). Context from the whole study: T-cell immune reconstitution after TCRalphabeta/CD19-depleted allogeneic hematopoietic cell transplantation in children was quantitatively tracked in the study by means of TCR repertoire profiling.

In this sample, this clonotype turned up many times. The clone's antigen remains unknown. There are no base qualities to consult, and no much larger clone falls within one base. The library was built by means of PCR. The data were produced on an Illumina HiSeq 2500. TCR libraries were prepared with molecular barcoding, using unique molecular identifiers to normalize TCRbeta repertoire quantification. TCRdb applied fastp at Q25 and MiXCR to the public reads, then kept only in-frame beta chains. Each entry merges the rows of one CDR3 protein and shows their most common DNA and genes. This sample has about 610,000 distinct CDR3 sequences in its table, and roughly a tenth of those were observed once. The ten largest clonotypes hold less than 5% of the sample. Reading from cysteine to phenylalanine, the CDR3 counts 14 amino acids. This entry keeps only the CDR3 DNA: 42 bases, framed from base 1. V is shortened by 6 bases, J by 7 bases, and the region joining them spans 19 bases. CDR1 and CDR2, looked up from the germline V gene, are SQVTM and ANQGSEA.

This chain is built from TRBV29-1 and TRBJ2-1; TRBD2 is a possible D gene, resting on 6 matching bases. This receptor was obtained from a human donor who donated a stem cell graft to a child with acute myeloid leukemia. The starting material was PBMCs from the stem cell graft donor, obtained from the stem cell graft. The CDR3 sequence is CSVGPAGVGNEQFF. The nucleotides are TGCAGCGTGGGGCCAGCGGGTGTTGGAAATGAGCAGTTCTTC.